Shown below are 29 T cell receptor beta chains from a single sample sequenced in a study of identical twins. TCRdb itself ran the 5' RACE reads through MiXCR, one entry per CDR3 protein. The table has a few hundred thousand distinct CDR3 sequences, less than 20% seen once; the top ten hold roughly 12%. The material sequenced was naive T cells sorted from blood. The receptor source for this set is a man aged 45-65 years in good health.

This sequence joins TRBV12-3 or TRBV12-4 and TRBJ1-5; 7 bases are a match to TRBD1. The V segment lost 4 bases and the J segment 7 bases; nucleotides outside the gene matches: 7. There are 14 residues in the CDR3. DNA of the CDR3: TGTGCCAGCAGTTACGACAGGGCCGGGCAGCCCCAGCATTTT. Translated, it gives CASSYDRAGQPQHF.

V usage is TRBV12-3 or TRBV12-4 and J usage is TRBJ2-5; 8 bases align to TRBD2. This CDR3 comprises 16 residues. J gave up 5 bases and V 5 bases, and 13 bases lay outside the gene matches. CDR3 loop: CASSVPLAGGRETQYF. The CDR3 coding sequence is TGTGCCAGCAGTGTCCCTCTGGCGGGGGGCCGGGAGACCCAGTACTTC.

This chain uses TRBV20-1 with TRBJ2-5, with D perhaps matching TRBD1 (5 bases). The germline V gene has CDR1 DFQATT and CDR2 SNEGSKA (reference sequence). Trimming cost V 3 bases and J 5 bases, with 22 bases left between them. CDR3 size: 16 residues. CDR3 sequence (DNA): TGCAGTGCTAGGCAAACCCAGGGTGTGGGGCGGGAGACCCAGTACTTC. Amino acid sequence: CSARQTQGVGRETQYF.

This clonotype has ten or more counts. The chain recombines TRBV18 with TRBJ2-1, with D possibly being TRBD2 (6 bases). The CDR3 length is 16 residues. Per germline, CDR1 KGHSH and CDR2 LQKENI. V was shortened by 0 bases and J by 2 bases, with 11 bases between the two germline ends. CDR3 sequence: CASSPPGRGTYNEQFF. The CDR3 DNA reads TGTGCCAGCTCACCACCGGGGCGGGGTACCTACAATGAGCAGTTCTTC. The complete variable domain, with remaining parts taken from reference TRBV18 and TRBJ2-1, reads NAGVMQNPRHLVRRRGQEARLRCSPMKGHSHVYWYRQLPEEGLKFMVYLQKENIIDESGMPKERFSAEFPKEGPSILRIQQVVRGDSAAYFCASSPPGRGTYNEQFFGPGTRLTVL.

This chain links TRBV12-3 or TRBV12-4 with TRBJ1-2, with D possibly matching TRBD1 (6 bases). The CDR3 covers 18 residues. V lost 4 bases and J 0 bases, leaving 21 bases between the germline ends. Here the CDR3 reads CASSYRTAYTRANYGYTF. In DNA, the CDR3 is TGTGCCAGCAGTTATAGGACAGCCTACACAAGGGCTAACTATGGCTACACCTTC.

The CDR3 nucleotides are TGTGCCAGCAGCTTAAGGCTAGCGGGATTTGGTGAGCAGTTCTTC. It specifies CASSLRLAGFGEQFF. The chain carries TRBV7-3 and TRBJ2-1; 9 positions match TRBD2. The CDR3 spans 15 residues. V shed 1 base, J shed 9 bases, and the junction held 7 bases outside the gene matches. Germline V gives CDR1 SGHTA, CDR2 FQGTGA.

J is TRBJ2-7 and V is TRBV5-1; TRBD1 is a possible D gene (5 bases). V gave up 3 bases and J gave up 11 bases, with 21 bases separating them. The CDR3 loop spans 14 amino acids. Germline V gene sequence: CDR1 SGHRS, CDR2 YFSETQ. This CDR3 reads CASSSLGAEERKYF. CDR3 nucleotides: TGCGCCAGCAGCTCCCTAGGGGCAGAAGAGAGAAAGTACTTC.

This rearrangement joins TRBV5-1 to TRBJ1-1; TRBD1 agrees at 7 bases. V gave up 2 bases and J gave up 2 bases; unmatched junction bases: 6. The CDR3 is 15 residues long. Germline CDR1 is SGHRS and CDR2 is YFSETQ. CDR3 loop: CASSLGTDRNTEAFF. The CDR3 DNA reads as TGCGCCAGCAGCTTAGGGACAGACCGAAACACTGAAGCTTTCTTT.

This clonotype was picked up a small number of times. The V gene is TRBV7-9, the J gene TRBJ2-7; the match to TRBD1 covers 9 bases. The trim removed 5 bases at V and 3 bases at J, leaving 5 bases unmatched. The CDR3 loop spans 14 amino acids. Germline assignment: CDR1 SEHNR and CDR2 FQNEAQ (reference sequence). The CDR3 nucleotides are TGTGCCAGCAGCACTATGGACAGGGGCTACGAGCAGTACTTC. It is translated as CASSTMDRGYEQYF.

Many counts were recorded for this clonotype. This chain connects TRBV6-1 to TRBJ2-3; 9 bases fit TRBD1. The CDR3 sequence is 19 residues long. J was trimmed by 0 bases and V by 6 bases; bases with no gene match: 16. Germline values: CDR1 MNHNS, CDR2 SASEGT. The CDR3 spells CASRPLGTGTISSTDTQYF. In DNA form, the CDR3 reads TGTGCCAGCAGACCACTCGGGACAGGGACAATCTCTAGCACAGATACGCAGTATTTT.

The chain employs TRBV6-5 and TRBJ2-2, with TRBD1 matching over 7 bases. V shed 2 bases, J shed 6 bases, and the junction held 9 bases outside the gene matches. Germline V gene sequence: CDR1 MNHEY, CDR2 SVGAGI. The CDR3 consists of 16 residues. For the CDR3, the DNA is TGTGCCAGCAGTTACAGAAGGGGGCCCGACTCCGGGGAGCTGTTTTTT. As protein: CASSYRRGPDSGELFF.

This clonotype has just a few counts. The chain is built from TRBV20-1 and TRBJ2-7, with TRBD1 as a possible D gene (6 bases). Germline values: CDR1 DFQATT, CDR2 SNEGSKA (reference sequence). CDR3 length: 11 amino acids. The germline V and J ends were trimmed by 5 bases and 3 bases, with 8 bases remaining between them. The CDR3 DNA follows: TGCAGTGCTCACAGGGACTACGAGCAGTACTTC. Translation: CSAHRDYEQYF.

The genes are TRBV5-1 and TRBJ1-1; weak D call: TRBD1 (5 bases). Trimming stripped 5 bases from V and 10 bases from J, with 12 bases between. This CDR3 is 11 amino acids long. The V gene's germline CDR1 is SGHRS and CDR2 YFSETQ. The chain's CDR3 is CASRGGGAAFF. The CDR3 nucleotides are TGCGCCAGCAGGGGCGGGGGAGCAGCTTTCTTT.

This clonotype appeared a few times. The genes are TRBV4-3 and TRBJ2-3; 8 positions match TRBD2. V was clipped by 4 bases and J by 4 bases; unmatched bases: 7. The CDR3 loop spans 15 amino acids. Per the germline V gene, CDR1 is LGHNA and CDR2 is YSLEER. Written as DNA, the CDR3 is TGCGCCAGCAGCCGAGTAGCGGGGAGCCCAGATACGCAGTATTTT. Amino acid sequence: CASSRVAGSPDTQYF.

This clonotype was counted at least ten times. This chain links TRBV29-1 with TRBJ2-2; 11 positions agree with TRBD1. The V segment lost 5 bases and the J segment 3 bases; nucleotides outside the gene matches: 5. CDR3 size: 15 residues. Germline V lookup: CDR1 SQVTM, CDR2 ANQGSEA. CDR3 sequence: CSVRTGGAYTGELFF. CDR3 DNA: TGCAGCGTTCGGACAGGGGGCGCTTACACCGGGGAGCTGTTTTTT.

This clonotype was found a few times. This rearrangement joins TRBV5-5 to TRBJ2-5; TRBD1 is a possible D gene (6 bases). Germline V gives CDR1 SGHKS, CDR2 YYEKEE (reference sequence). Trimming cost V 1 base and J 5 bases, with 15 bases left between them. The CDR3 loop spans 15 amino acids. DNA for the CDR3: TGTGCCAGCAGCTTGCAGGGGCGCTCGCGGGAGACCCAGTACTTC. It translates to CASSLQGRSRETQYF. The variable domain in full, with the rest retrieved from reference TRBV5-5 and TRBJ2-5, is DAGVTQSPTHLIKTRGQQVTLRCSPISGHKSVSWYQQVLGQGPQFIFQYYEKEERGRGNFPDRFSARQFPNYSSELNVNALLLGDSALYLCASSLQGRSRETQYFGPGTRLLVL.

This clonotype was detected ten times or more. The chain carries TRBV6-2 or TRBV6-3 and TRBJ1-5, with D unclear. There are 12 residues in the CDR3. Germline V gene data show CDR1 as MNHEY and CDR2 as SVGEGT. The V gene lost 4 bases and the J gene lost 5 bases, with 6 bases spanning the gap. The CDR3 spells CASSSGHQPQHF. As DNA, the CDR3 is TGTGCCAGCAGTTCCGGGCATCAGCCCCAGCATTTT.

This clonotype was picked up a small number of times. The V gene is TRBV27, the J gene TRBJ1-4, with unresolved D. The CDR3 loop spans 13 amino acids. The V end lost 7 bases, the J end lost 7 bases, and 13 bases lay between the germline ends. The germline CDR1 and CDR2 sequences are MNHEY and SMNVEV (reference sequence). CDR3 region: CASTLLGSEKLFF. The CDR3 nucleotides are TGTGCCAGCACCCTCTTAGGGAGTGAAAAACTGTTTTTT.

This clonotype appeared a few times. The V call is TRBV9, the J call TRBJ2-3; 11 bases line up with TRBD2. V lost 3 bases to trimming and J lost 5 bases; unmatched junction nucleotides: 8. Germline assignment: CDR1 SGDLS and CDR2 YYNGEE. The CDR3 contains 16 residues. This CDR3 is CASSAGTSGGVDTQYF. The CDR3 nucleotides are TGTGCCAGCAGCGCTGGGACTAGCGGCGGAGTAGATACGCAGTATTTT.

V and J are TRBV4-2 and TRBJ2-3; D is undetermined. CDR3 length: 13 residues. Germline V CDR1 and CDR2: LGHNA, YNFKEQ. Between the trimmed V and J ends, which lost 0 bases and 6 bases, there was a span of 7 bases. The CDR3 reads CASSQDGRDTQYF. CDR3 in DNA: TGTGCCAGCAGCCAAGATGGTCGGGATACGCAGTATTTT.

This clonotype was observed a handful of times. The J gene is TRBJ2-3, the V gene TRBV6-1; D call uncertain. V lost 2 bases and J lost 6, with 9 bases in between. CDR3 size: 13 residues. Germline V gene data show CDR1 as MNHNS and CDR2 as SASEGT. The CDR3 DNA reads TGTGCCAGCAGTGAATTGGCGTGGGATACGCAGTATTTT. This codes for CASSELAWDTQYF.

V and J are TRBV10-3 and TRBJ1-2; D not resolved. The CDR3 sequence is 14 residues long. V shed 4 bases and J shed 2 bases, with 11 bases lying between them. CDR1 is ENHRY, CDR2 SYGVKD, per germline. The CDR3 sequence is CAISGVGRNYGYTF. CDR3 sequence (DNA): TGTGCCATCAGTGGGGTAGGGAGGAACTATGGCTACACCTTC.

This clonotype was detected a few times. CDR3 DNA sequence: TGTGCCAGCAGTTTGAGCCCCCGGGCGGTGAGCACAGATACGCAGTATTTT. As protein: CASSLSPRAVSTDTQYF. This chain connects TRBV12-3 or TRBV12-4 to TRBJ2-3; D unresolved. Trimming removed 3 bases at V and 0 bases at J, with 16 bases between. The CDR3 runs 17 residues.

Regarding this clonotype: In this CDR3 the conserved last residue, phenylalanine or tryptophan, is missing, so a read error is likely. The genes are TRBV30 and TRBJ1-2, with D possibly being TRBD1 (5 bases). Germline CDR1 is GTSNPN and CDR2 is SVGIG (reference sequence). Trimming stripped 4 bases from V and 5 bases from J, with 11 bases between. The CDR3 is 12 amino acids. CDR3 nucleotide sequence: TGTGCCTGGACCCGACAGTATTATGGCTACACCTCC. Amino acid sequence: CAWTRQYYGYTS.

The chain uses TRBV12-3 or TRBV12-4 and TRBJ2-3, with no clear D. The CDR3 sequence is 12 residues long. Trimming took off 5 bases at V and 8 bases at J, with 11 bases between the two ends. CDR3 bases: TGTGCCAGCAGTGCCGACATGGGTACGCAGTATTTT. Amino acids: CASSADMGTQYF.

This clonotype was counted many times. The V gene is TRBV7-3, the J gene TRBJ2-1; 9 positions match TRBD2. The CDR3 covers 16 residues. CDR1 and CDR2 (germline): SGHTA, FQGTGA. V shed 5 bases and J 9 bases; nucleotides not matched to a gene: 14. The CDR3 sequence is CASSPLGGRAFSEQFF. In DNA, the CDR3 is TGTGCCAGCAGCCCACTGGGCGGGAGGGCTTTTAGTGAGCAGTTCTTC.

This clonotype was recorded a few times. This sequence joins TRBV28 and TRBJ1-4; D may be TRBD1 (6 bases). Germline CDR1 MDHEN, CDR2 SYDVKM. Deletions cut 8 bases from V and 4 bases from J, with 17 bases between. CDR3 length equals 15 residues. CDR3 loop: CASWTRTAINEKLFF. The CDR3 coding sequence is TGTGCCAGCTGGACTCGGACAGCCATTAATGAAAAACTGTTTTTT.

This clonotype was seen a few times. This sequence joins TRBV20-1 and TRBJ2-1; D is ambiguous. The CDR3 has 13 amino acids. CDR1 and CDR2 (germline): DFQATT, SNEGSKA (reference sequence). V was clipped by 8 bases and J by 7 bases, with 18 bases between them. CDR3 sequence reads: CSQALRHGNEQFF. CDR3 nucleotide sequence: TGCAGTCAAGCCTTGCGCCATGGGAATGAGCAGTTCTTC.

The sample holds a few counts of this clonotype. The chain recombines TRBV7-6 with TRBJ1-1; 8 bases line up with TRBD1. CDR1 SGHVS and CDR2 FNYEAQ come from the germline V gene. The CDR3 is 16 amino acids. The V and J ends lost 0 bases and 5 bases, in that order; junction bases with no gene match: 8. CDR3 nucleotide sequence: TGTGCCAGCAGCTTAGCCTCTACAGGGGGAGTTACTGAAGCTTTCTTT. Protein: CASSLASTGGVTEAFF.